The entry below describes one T cell receptor (beta chain). Antigen: not known. This CDR3 is built from 16 residues. Germline trimming cut 5 bases from V and 5 bases from J; bases unmatched to any gene: 10. Germline lookup yields CDR1 SGHVS and CDR2 FNYEAQ. This entry belongs to a study of response to subunit inactivated influenza vaccine. Study-wide results and caveats: With each seasonal influenza vaccination, the authors suggested, few new T cells are recruited.

MiXCR, run by TCRdb on the RT-PCR reads, gives a single entry per CDR3 protein. This sample has approximately 700,000 distinct CDR3 sequences; roughly 14% occur once, and the top ten carry roughly 6.4%. This TCR was recovered from a man aged 45-60 years who received an inactivated influenza vaccine. The source was PBMCs from blood, collected 14 to 15 days before vaccination. The chain combines TRBV7-6 with TRBJ2-5, with 11 bases aligning to TRBD1. In nucleotides, the CDR3 is TGTGCCAGCAGCGGCAGGGACAGGGGGAAGTCGGAGACCCAGTACTTC. Protein product: CASSGRDRGKSETQYF.